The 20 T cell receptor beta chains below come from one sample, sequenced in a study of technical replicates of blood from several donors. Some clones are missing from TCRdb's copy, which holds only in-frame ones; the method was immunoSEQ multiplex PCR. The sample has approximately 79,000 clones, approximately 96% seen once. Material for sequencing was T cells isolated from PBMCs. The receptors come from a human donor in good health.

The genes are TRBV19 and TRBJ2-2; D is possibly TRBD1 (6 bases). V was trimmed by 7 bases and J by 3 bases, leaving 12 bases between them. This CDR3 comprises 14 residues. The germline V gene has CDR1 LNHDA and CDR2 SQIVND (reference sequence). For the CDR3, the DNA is TGTGCCAGTATAGCAGGGGCGTACACCGGGGAGCTGTTTTTT. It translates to CASIAGAYTGELFF.

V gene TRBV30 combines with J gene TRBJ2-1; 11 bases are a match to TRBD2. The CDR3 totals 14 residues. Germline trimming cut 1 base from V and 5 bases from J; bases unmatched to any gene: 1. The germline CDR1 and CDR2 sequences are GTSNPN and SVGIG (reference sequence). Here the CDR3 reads CAWSELAGDNEQFF. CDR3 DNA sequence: TGTGCCTGGAGTGAACTAGCGGGGGACAATGAGCAGTTCTTC.

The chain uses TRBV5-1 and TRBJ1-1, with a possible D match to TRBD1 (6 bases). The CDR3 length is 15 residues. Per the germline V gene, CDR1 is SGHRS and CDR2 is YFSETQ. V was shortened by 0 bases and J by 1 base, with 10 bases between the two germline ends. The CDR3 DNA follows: TGCGCCAGCAGCTTGGTTGTGACAGGGAACACTGAAGCTTTCTTT. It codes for CASSLVVTGNTEAFF.

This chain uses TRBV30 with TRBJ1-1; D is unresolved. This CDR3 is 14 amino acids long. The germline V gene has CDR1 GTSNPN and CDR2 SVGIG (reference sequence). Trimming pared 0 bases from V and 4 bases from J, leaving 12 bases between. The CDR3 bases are TGTGCCTGGAGTGTACGATGGGAGAGCACTGAAGCTTTCTTT. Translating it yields CAWSVRWESTEAFF.

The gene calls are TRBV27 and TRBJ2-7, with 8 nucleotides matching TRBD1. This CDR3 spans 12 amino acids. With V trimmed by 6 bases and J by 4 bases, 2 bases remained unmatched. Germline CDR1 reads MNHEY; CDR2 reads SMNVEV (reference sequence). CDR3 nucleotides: TGTGCCAGCAGCCGACAGGGGTACGAGCAGTACTTC. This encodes CASSRQGYEQYF.

CDR3 nucleotides: TGCGCCAGCAGCCTGGGACTAGCGGGATCGAATGAGCAGTTCTTC. This encodes CASSLGLAGSNEQFF. The genes are TRBV4-1 and TRBJ2-1; 13 nucleotides align to TRBD2. Germline V lookup: CDR1 MGHRA, CDR2 YSYEKL. The CDR3 sequence is 15 residues long. The V gene end was trimmed by 4 bases and the J gene end by 7 bases; junction bases not matched to a gene: 4.

In DNA, the CDR3 is TGTGCCAGCAGTGACTGGGGCCCCAATCAGCCCCAGCATTTT. It codes for CASSDWGPNQPQHF. The chain is built from TRBV2 and TRBJ1-5; TRBD1 is a possible D gene (5 bases). This CDR3 has 14 residues. V dropped 3 bases and J dropped 3 bases, with 9 bases sitting between them. The germline CDR1 and CDR2 sequences are SNHLY and FYNNEI.

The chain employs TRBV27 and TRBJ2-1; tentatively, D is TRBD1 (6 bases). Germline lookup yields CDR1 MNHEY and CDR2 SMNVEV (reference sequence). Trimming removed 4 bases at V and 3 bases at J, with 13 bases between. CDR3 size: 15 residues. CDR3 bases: TGTGCCAGCAGTTATCGACAGGCGATCTACAATGAGCAGTTCTTC. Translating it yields CASSYRQAIYNEQFF.

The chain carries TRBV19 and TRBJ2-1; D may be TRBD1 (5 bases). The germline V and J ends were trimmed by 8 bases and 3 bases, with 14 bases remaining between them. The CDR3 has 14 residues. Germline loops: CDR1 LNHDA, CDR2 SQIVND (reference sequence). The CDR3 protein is CASSTPRDYNEQFF. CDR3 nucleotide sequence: TGTGCCAGTTCGACTCCCAGGGACTACAATGAGCAGTTCTTC.

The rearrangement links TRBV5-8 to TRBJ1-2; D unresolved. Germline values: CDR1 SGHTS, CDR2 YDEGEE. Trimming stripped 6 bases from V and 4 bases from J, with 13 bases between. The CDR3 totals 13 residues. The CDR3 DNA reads TGTGCCAGCACCCACCCGGGGTTCTATGGCTACACCTTC. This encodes CASTHPGFYGYTF.

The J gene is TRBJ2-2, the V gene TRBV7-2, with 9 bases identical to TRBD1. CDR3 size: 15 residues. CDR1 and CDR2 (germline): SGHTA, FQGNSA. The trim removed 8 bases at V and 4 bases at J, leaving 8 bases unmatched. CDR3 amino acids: CASLLGTGTTGELFF. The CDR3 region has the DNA TGTGCCAGCCTGTTAGGGACAGGGACCACCGGGGAGCTGTTTTTT.

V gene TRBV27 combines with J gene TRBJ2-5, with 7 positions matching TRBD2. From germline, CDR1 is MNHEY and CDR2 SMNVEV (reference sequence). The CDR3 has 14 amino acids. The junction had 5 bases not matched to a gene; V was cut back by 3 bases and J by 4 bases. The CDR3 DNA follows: TGTGCCAGCAGTTTTAGGCGGGAGCTAGAGACCCAGTACTTC. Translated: CASSFRRELETQYF.

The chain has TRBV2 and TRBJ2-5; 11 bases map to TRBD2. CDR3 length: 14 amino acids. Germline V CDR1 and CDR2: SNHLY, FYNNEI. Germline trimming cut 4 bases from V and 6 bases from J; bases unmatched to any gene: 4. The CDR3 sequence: CASSGGTSGKTQYF. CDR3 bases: TGTGCCAGCAGTGGTGGGACTAGCGGAAAGACCCAGTACTTC.

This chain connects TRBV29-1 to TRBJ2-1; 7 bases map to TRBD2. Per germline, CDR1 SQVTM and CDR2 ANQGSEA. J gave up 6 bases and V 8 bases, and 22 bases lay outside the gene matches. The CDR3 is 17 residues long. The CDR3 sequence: CSLRAGRVGRGPNEQFF. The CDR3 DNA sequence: TGCAGCCTTCGGGCAGGGAGGGTGGGTCGGGGACCCAATGAGCAGTTCTTC.

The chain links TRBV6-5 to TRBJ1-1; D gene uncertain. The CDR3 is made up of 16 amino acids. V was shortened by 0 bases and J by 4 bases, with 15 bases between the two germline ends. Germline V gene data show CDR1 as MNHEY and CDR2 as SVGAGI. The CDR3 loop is CASSYSSDSPGTEAFF. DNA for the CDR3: TGTGCCAGCAGTTACTCTTCAGACTCCCCCGGCACTGAAGCTTTCTTT.

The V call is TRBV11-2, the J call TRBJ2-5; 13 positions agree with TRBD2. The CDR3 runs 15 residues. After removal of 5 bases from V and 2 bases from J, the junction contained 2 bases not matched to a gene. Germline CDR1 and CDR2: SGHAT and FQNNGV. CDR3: CASSPGLAGQETQYF. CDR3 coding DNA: TGTGCCAGCAGCCCGGGACTAGCGGGGCAAGAGACCCAGTACTTC.

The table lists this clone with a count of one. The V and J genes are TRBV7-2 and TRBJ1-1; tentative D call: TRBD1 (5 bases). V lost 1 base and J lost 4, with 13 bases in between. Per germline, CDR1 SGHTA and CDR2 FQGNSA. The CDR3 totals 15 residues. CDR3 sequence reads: CASSLDAGVGTEAFF. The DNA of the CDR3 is TGTGCCAGCAGCTTAGATGCGGGGGTCGGCACTGAAGCTTTCTTT.

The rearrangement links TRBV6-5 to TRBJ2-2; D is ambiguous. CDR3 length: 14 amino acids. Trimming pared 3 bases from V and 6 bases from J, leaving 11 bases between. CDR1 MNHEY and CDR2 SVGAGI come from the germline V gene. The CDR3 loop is CASSYRLDAGELFF. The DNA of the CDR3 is TGTGCCAGCAGTTATCGGTTAGATGCCGGGGAGCTGTTTTTT.

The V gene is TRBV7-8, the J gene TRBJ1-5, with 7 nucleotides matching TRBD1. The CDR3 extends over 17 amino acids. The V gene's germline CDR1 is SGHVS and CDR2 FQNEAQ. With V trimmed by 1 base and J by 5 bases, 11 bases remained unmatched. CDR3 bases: TGTGCCAGCAGCTTAGGAGTTAGTTGGGACAGCTATCAGCCCCAGCATTTT. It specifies CASSLGVSWDSYQPQHF.

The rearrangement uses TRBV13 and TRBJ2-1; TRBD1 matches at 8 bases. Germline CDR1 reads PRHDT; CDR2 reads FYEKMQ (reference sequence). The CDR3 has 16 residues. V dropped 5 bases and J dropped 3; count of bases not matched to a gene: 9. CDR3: CASSQLRDRFYNEQFF. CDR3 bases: TGTGCCAGCAGCCAGCTCCGGGACAGGTTCTACAATGAGCAGTTCTTC.